This is a list of T cell receptor beta chains from one sample in a study of blood T cells in healthy people across ages. One entry per CDR3 protein results from TCRdb running MiXCR on the 5' RACE reads. The top ten hold 7.9% of the sample, which has about 1.5 million distinct CDR3 sequences, roughly 45% seen once. Sequencing was carried out using blood. The receptor source for this set is a woman younger than 30 in good health. CDR3s include the opening cysteine and the closing phenylalanine or tryptophan.

V,J,CDR3
TRBV7-2,TRBJ1-1,CASSGPVGAVLSEAFF
TRBV9,TRBJ1-2,CASSVEQAPYGYTF
TRBV7-8,TRBJ2-7,CASSLLGGVPYEQYF
TRBV25-1,TRBJ2-1,CASRVGWGEQFF
TRBV30,TRBJ1-5,CAWARGLGNQPQHF
TRBV10-3,TRBJ1-1,CAIRVAGRYTEAFF
TRBV7-9,TRBJ1-4,CASSYFLGTGFEKLFF
TRBV5-1,TRBJ1-1,CASSLGRTGAGTEAFF
TRBV20-1,TRBJ2-1,CSARDPQGLKRGSDNEQFF
TRBV18,TRBJ2-7,CASSPIQSSYEQYF
TRBV27,TRBJ2-1,CASSLTGGTFNEQFF
TRBV2,TRBJ2-7,CASSEVSASSYEQYF
TRBV5-1,TRBJ2-4,CASSGGTSGNIQYF
TRBV29-1,TRBJ1-1,CSVAPRIQDTDAFF
TRBV4-1,TRBJ2-1,CASSLAAGNYEQFF
TRBV27,TRBJ2-2,CASRLAGGGGELFF
TRBV2,TRBJ1-4,CASTGPGRTNEKLFF
TRBV29-1,TRBJ2-7,CSVAGFIGRQLSYEQYF
TRBV25-1,TRBJ1-6,CASSESGGSPLHF
TRBV3-1,TRBJ2-1,CASSPEGRDYNEQFF
TRBV12-5,TRBJ1-5,CASGPPPAHKDRVRNQPQHF
TRBV27,TRBJ2-1,CASSSINEQFF
TRBV29-1,TRBJ1-6,CSAGDSNSPLHF
TRBV28,TRBJ2-3,CASSWGTSAQDTQYF